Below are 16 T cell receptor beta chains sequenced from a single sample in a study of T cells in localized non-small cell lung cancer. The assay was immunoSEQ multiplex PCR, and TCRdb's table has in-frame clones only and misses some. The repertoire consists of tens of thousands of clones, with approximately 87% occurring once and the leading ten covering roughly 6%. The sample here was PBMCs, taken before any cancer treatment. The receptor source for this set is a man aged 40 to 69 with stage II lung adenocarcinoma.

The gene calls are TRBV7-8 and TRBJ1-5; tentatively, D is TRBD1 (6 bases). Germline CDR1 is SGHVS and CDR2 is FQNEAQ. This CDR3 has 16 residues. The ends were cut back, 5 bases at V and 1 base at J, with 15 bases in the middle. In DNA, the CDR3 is TGTGCCAGCAGCCCGTCGGGGGCTGAAAGCAATCAGCCCCAGCATTTT. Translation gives CASSPSGAESNQPQHF.

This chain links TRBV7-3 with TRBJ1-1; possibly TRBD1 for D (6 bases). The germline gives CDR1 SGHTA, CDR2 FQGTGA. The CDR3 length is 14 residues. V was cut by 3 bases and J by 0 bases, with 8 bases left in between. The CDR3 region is CASSLGHLNTEAFF. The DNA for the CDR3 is TGTGCCAGCAGCTTGGGACACTTGAACACTGAAGCTTTCTTT.

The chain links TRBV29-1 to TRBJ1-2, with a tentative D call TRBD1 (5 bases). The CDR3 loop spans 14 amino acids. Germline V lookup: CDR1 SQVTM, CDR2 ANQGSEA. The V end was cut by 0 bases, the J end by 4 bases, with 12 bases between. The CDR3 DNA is TGCAGCGTTGAAGATCCCCGGGGCAGCTATGGCTACACCTTC. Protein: CSVEDPRGSYGYTF.

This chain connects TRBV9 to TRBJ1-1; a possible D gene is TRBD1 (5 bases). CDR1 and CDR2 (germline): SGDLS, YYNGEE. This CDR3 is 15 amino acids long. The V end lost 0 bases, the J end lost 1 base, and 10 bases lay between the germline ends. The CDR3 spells CASSVDPGRNTEAFF. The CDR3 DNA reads TGTGCCAGCAGCGTAGATCCGGGGCGGAACACTGAAGCTTTCTTT.

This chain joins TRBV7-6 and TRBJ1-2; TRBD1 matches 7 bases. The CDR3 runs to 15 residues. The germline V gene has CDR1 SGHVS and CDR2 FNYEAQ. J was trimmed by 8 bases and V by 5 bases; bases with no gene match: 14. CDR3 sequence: CASSRTRSGGLGYTF. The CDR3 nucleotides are TGTGCCAGCAGCCGTACACGATCAGGGGGTTTAGGCTACACCTTC. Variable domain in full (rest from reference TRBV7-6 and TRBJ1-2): GAGVSQSPRYKVTKRGQDVALRCDPISGHVSLYWYRQALGQGPEFLTYFNYEAQQDKSGLPNDRFSAERPEGSISTLTIQRTEQRDSAMYRCASSRTRSGGLGYTFGSGTRLTVV.

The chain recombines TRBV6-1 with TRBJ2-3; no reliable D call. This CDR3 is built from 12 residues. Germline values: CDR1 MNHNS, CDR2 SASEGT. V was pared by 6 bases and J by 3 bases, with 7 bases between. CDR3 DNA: TGTGCCAGCAGGCTGGGAACAGATACGCAGTATTTT. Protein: CASRLGTDTQYF.

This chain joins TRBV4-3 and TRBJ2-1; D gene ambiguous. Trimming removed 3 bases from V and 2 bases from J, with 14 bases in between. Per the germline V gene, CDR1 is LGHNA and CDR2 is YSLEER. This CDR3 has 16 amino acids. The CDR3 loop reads CASSHRRTAPYNEQFF. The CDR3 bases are TGCGCCAGCAGCCACAGAAGGACGGCCCCCTACAATGAGCAGTTCTTC.

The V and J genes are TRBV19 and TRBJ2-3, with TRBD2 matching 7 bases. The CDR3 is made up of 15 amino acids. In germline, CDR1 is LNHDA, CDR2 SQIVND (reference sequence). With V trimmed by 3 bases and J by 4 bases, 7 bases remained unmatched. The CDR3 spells CASSIGVAGADTQYF. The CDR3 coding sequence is TGTGCCAGTAGTATTGGGGTGGCGGGGGCAGATACGCAGTATTTT.

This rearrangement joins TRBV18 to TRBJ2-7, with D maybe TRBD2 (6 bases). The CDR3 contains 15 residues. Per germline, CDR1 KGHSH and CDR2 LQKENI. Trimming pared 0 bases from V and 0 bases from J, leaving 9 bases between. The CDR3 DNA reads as TGTGCCAGCTCACCACCGGGACTCCCCTCCTACGAGCAGTACTTC. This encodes CASSPPGLPSYEQYF.

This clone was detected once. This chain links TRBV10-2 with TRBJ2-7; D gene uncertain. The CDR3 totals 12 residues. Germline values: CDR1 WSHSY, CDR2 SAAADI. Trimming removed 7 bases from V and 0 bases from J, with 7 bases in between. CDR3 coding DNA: TGCGCCAGCAAGGTGAGCTCCTACGAGCAGTACTTC. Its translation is CASKVSSYEQYF.

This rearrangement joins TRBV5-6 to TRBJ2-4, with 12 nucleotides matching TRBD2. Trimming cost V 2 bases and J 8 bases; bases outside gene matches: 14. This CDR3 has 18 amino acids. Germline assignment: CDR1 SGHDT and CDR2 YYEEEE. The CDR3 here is CASSLKGFGTSGFDIQYF. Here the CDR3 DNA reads TGTGCCAGCAGCTTAAAAGGGTTTGGGACTAGCGGGTTTGACATTCAGTACTTC. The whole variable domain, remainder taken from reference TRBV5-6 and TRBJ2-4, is DAGVTQSPTHLIKTRGQQVTLRCSPKSGHDTVSWYQQALGQGPQFIFQYYEEEERQRGNFPDRFSGHQFPNYSSELNVNALLLGDSALYLCASSLKGFGTSGFDIQYFGAGTRLSVL.

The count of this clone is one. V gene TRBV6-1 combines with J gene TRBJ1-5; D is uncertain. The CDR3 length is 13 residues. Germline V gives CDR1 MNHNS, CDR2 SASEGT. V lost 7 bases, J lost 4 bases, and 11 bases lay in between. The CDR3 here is CASKIDGNQPQHF. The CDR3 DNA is TGTGCCAGCAAGATCGACGGTAATCAGCCCCAGCATTTT.

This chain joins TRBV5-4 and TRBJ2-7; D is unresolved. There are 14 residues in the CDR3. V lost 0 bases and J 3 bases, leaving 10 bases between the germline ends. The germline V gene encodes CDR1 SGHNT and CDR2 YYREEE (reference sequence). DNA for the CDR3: TGTGCCAGCAGCTTGGACTCGACGAACTACGAGCAGTACTTC. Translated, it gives CASSLDSTNYEQYF.

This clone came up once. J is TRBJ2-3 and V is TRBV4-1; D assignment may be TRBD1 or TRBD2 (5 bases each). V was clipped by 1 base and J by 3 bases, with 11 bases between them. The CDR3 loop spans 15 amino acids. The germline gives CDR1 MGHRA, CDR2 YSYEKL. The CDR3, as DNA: TGCGCCAGCAGCCAAGTTGGGACGAAGACAGATACGCAGTATTTT. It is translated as CASSQVGTKTDTQYF.

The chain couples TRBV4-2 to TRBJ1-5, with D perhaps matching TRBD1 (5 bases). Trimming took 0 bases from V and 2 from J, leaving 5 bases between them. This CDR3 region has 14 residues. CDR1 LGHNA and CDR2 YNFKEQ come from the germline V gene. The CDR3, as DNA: TGTGCCAGCAGCCAAGACAGGGGCAATCAGCCCCAGCATTTT. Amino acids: CASSQDRGNQPQHF.

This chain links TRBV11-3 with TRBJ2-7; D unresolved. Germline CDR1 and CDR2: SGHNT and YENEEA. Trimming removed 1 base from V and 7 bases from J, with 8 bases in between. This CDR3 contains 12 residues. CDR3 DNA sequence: TGTGCCAGCAGCTTAGGGAAAGGGGAGCAGTACTTC. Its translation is CASSLGKGEQYF.